This T cell receptor (beta chain) was recorded in a study of blood T cell repertoires in COVID-19. Study context: Samples came from the United States, Italy and Spain, spanning acute and convalescent COVID-19. PBMCs, B-cell-depleted T cells, or T cells provided the cDNA or gDNA that made up the material.

The CDR3 is 16 residues long. Germline lookup yields CDR1 MNHEY and CDR2 SVGAGI. Trimming cost V 0 bases and J 3 bases, with 15 bases left between them. Authors' data handling: Using reference gene primer amplification, nucleated cell counts were estimated. The assay was immunoSEQ multiplex PCR, and TCRdb's table has in-frame clones only and misses some. V and J calls and clone size are those listed in that table; D and trimming were worked out from the DNA. The sample consists of approximately 160,000 clones, 70% to 85% of them appearing once. This receptor was obtained from a man in his 60s who had recovered from COVID-19. Sequenced: peripheral blood. This rearrangement joins TRBV6-5 to TRBJ2-7, with D tentatively TRBD2 (6 bases). This chain's CDR3 is CASSYSFGGLGYEQYF. The CDR3 DNA reads as TGTGCCAGCAGTTACTCGTTCGGGGGTTTGGGCTACGAGCAGTACTTC.